These 30 T cell receptor beta chains came from one sample sequenced in a study of cytomegalovirus exposure and HLA in healthy donors. Primers included in the PCR were 60 Vbeta and 13 Jbeta primers. Assay used: immunoSEQ multiplex PCR; TCRdb lists only in-frame clones, some missing. The top ten clones hold approximately 3.8% of a sample with about 130,000 clones, approximately 79% of them seen once. Sequencing was carried out using PBMCs. The receptors were gathered from a man aged 30-40 years in good health and CMV-seronegative.

The V call is TRBV15, the J call TRBJ2-7; TRBD2 matches 10 bases. CDR1 LNHNV and CDR2 YYDKDF come from the germline V gene (reference sequence). This CDR3 spans 16 amino acids. V shed 0 bases and J 0 bases; nucleotides not matched to a gene: 2. For the CDR3, the DNA is TGTGCCACCAGCAGAGATCTAGCGGGGGACTCCTACGAGCAGTACTTC. Its translation: CATSRDLAGDSYEQYF. Drawing the rest from reference TRBV15 and TRBJ2-7, the complete variable domain is DAMVIQNPRYQVTQFGKPVTLSCSQTLNHNVMYWYQQKSSQAPKLLFHYYDKDFNNEADTPDNFQSRRPNTSFCFLDIRSPGLGDTAMYLCATSRDLAGDSYEQYFGPGTRLTVT.

J is TRBJ1-5 and V is TRBV5-1; TRBD1 aligns across 7 bases. CDR3 size: 15 residues. CDR1 SGHRS and CDR2 YFSETQ come from the germline V gene. The J segment lost 2 bases and the V segment lost 0 bases, leaving 2 bases of the junction unmatched. The CDR3 nucleotides are TGCGCCAGCAGCTTGGGACAGGGAGGCAATCAGCCCCAGCATTTT. Encoded protein: CASSLGQGGNQPQHF.

V and J are TRBV2 and TRBJ1-1; D ambiguous. The CDR3 totals 15 residues. The germline V gene has CDR1 SNHLY and CDR2 FYNNEI. Trimming took off 10 bases at V and 1 base at J, with 19 bases between the two ends. This chain's CDR3 is CAKAVEGKENTEAFF. CDR3 DNA sequence: TGTGCCAAAGCAGTCGAGGGTAAGGAGAACACTGAAGCTTTCTTT. Together with reference TRBV2 and TRBJ1-1, the CDR3 gives the full variable domain: EPEVTQTPSHQVTQMGQEVILRCVPISNHLYFYWYRQILGQKVEFLVSFYNNEISEKSEIFDDQFSVERPDGSNFTLKIRSTKLEDSAMYFCAKAVEGKENTEAFFGQGTRLTVV.

The rearrangement uses TRBV10-1 and TRBJ2-3; weak D call: TRBD1 (5 bases). The CDR3 has 15 amino acids. Trimming removed 3 bases at V and 4 bases at J, with 14 bases between. Germline values: CDR1 WNHNN, CDR2 SYGVQD (reference sequence). The CDR3 coding sequence is TGCGCCAGCAGTGAAGCCAGGGAAGTGCCAGATACGCAGTATTTT. Translated: CASSEAREVPDTQYF.

The rearrangement uses TRBV5-1 and TRBJ1-2; 9 bases are a match to TRBD1. The CDR3 extends over 15 amino acids. V was pared by 4 bases and J by 2 bases, with 6 bases of the junction left unmatched. The germline V gene encodes CDR1 SGHRS and CDR2 YFSETQ. The chain's CDR3 is CASSINRGPNYGYTF. For the CDR3, the DNA is TGCGCCAGCAGCATCAACAGGGGGCCGAACTATGGCTACACCTTC.

The chain has TRBV11-2 and TRBJ2-7; 10 bases map to TRBD1. Trimming cost V 5 bases and J 4 bases; bases outside gene matches: 5. Germline assignment: CDR1 SGHAT and CDR2 FQNNGV. The CDR3 has 14 residues. CDR3 in DNA: TGTGCCAGCAGCGTGGGGACAGGGGATTACGAGCAGTACTTC. It translates to CASSVGTGDYEQYF.

This chain connects TRBV5-1 to TRBJ1-2; D is possibly TRBD1 (6 bases). V was shortened by 3 bases and J by 4 bases, with 16 bases between the two germline ends. The CDR3 spans 15 residues. Germline values: CDR1 SGHRS, CDR2 YFSETQ. The CDR3 sequence: CASSSHRELGYGYTF. The CDR3 DNA is TGCGCCAGCAGCTCTCACAGGGAACTTGGCTATGGCTACACCTTC.

This chain uses TRBV10-3 with TRBJ2-7; a weak D match, TRBD1 (5 bases). The CDR3 has 15 amino acids. V lost 0 bases and J lost 5, with 14 bases in between. From germline, CDR1 is ENHRY and CDR2 SYGVKD. The CDR3 sequence is CAISESKGLGHEQYF. CDR3 DNA: TGTGCCATCAGTGAGTCGAAGGGGCTGGGGCACGAGCAGTACTTC.

This clone was found a few times. V and J are TRBV4-1 and TRBJ2-5; 10 bases agree with TRBD2. Trimming at V came to 1 base and at J to 4 bases, leaving 12 bases not matched to a gene. CDR3 length: 18 amino acids. The germline gives CDR1 MGHRA, CDR2 YSYEKL. CDR3: CASSQAPYPGLARETQYF. The CDR3 region has the DNA TGCGCCAGCAGCCAAGCGCCATATCCGGGACTAGCGAGAGAGACCCAGTACTTC.

The chain recombines TRBV6-5 with TRBJ2-7; 9 bases fit TRBD2. V gave up 5 bases and J gave up 0 bases; unmatched junction bases: 5. In germline, CDR1 is MNHEY, CDR2 SVGAGI. The CDR3 has 15 residues. CDR3 sequence reads: CASSRSGGSSYEQYF. CDR3 DNA sequence: TGTGCCAGCAGTCGAAGCGGGGGGAGCTCCTACGAGCAGTACTTC.

The rearrangement links TRBV2 to TRBJ2-1, with TRBD2 as a possible D gene (6 bases). Trimming took off 8 bases at V and 13 bases at J, with 18 bases between the two ends. Germline V lookup: CDR1 SNHLY, CDR2 FYNNEI. This CDR3 is 12 amino acids long. The CDR3 coding sequence is TGTGCCAGCTCGGGGGTCCCCCAAGTCCAGTTCTTC. Amino acid sequence: CASSGVPQVQFF.

This sequence joins TRBV18 and TRBJ1-2; D unclear. With 2 bases removed from V and 6 bases from J, the gap between germline ends came to 10 bases. The CDR3 spans 13 residues. Germline CDR1 and CDR2: KGHSH and LQKENI. Written as DNA, the CDR3 is TGTGCCAGCTCACCAAGGGCCGGGGATGGCTACACCTTC. This codes for CASSPRAGDGYTF.

Turning to this clone: A junction end diverges from the germline sequence, so it may reflect a read error. CDR3 in DNA: TGCGCCAGCAGCCAAGATCCCAGGGGCTCAACTAATGAAAAACTGTTTTTT. It yields the protein CASSQDPRGSTNEKLFF. The rearrangement joins TRBV5-4 to TRBJ1-4; perhaps TRBD1 as D (6 bases). From germline, CDR1 is SGHNT and CDR2 YYREEE (reference sequence). The CDR3 loop spans 17 amino acids. Variable domain in full (rest from reference TRBV5-4 and TRBJ1-4): ETGVTQSPTHLIKTRGQQVTLRCSSQSGHNTVSWYQQALGQGPQFIFQYYREEENGRGNFPPRFSGLQFPNYSSELNVNALELDDSALYLCASSQDPRGSTNEKLFFGSGTQLSVL.

The chain joins TRBV5-6 to TRBJ2-1, with 13 positions matching TRBD2. This CDR3 contains 17 residues. Germline assignment: CDR1 SGHDT and CDR2 YYEEEE. V dropped 0 bases and J dropped 5; count of bases not matched to a gene: 5. This CDR3 reads CASSLVGLAGYHNEQFF. The DNA for the CDR3 is TGTGCCAGCAGCTTGGTGGGACTAGCGGGGTATCACAATGAGCAGTTCTTC.

CDR3 amino acids: CASSLRLAGGPLQFF. The CDR3 nucleotides read TGTGCCAGCAGCTTAAGACTAGCGGGGGGGCCGCTTCAGTTCTTC. The chain recombines TRBV7-2 with TRBJ2-1; TRBD2 matches 14 bases. Trimming at V came to 2 bases and at J to 13 bases, leaving 7 bases not matched to a gene. Germline values: CDR1 SGHTA, CDR2 FQGNSA. The CDR3 runs to 15 residues.

The V gene is TRBV5-1, the J gene TRBJ2-7, with TRBD1 identical over 7 bases. V lost 1 base, J lost 0 bases, and 10 bases stayed unmatched. The germline V gene has CDR1 SGHRS and CDR2 YFSETQ. This CDR3 comprises 17 residues. The CDR3 DNA sequence: TGCGCCAGCAGCTTGACCCGACAGGGCCCAAGCTCCTACGAGCAGTACTTC. Translating gives CASSLTRQGPSSYEQYF.

This rearrangement joins TRBV7-2 to TRBJ2-1; no clear D gene. V was cut by 3 bases and J by 7 bases, with 7 bases left in between. The CDR3 contains 12 residues. Looked up from germline, CDR1 is SGHTA and CDR2 is FQGNSA. Written as DNA, the CDR3 is TGTGCCAGCAGCTTTTTCGGGAATGAGCAGTTCTTC. Protein: CASSFFGNEQFF.

This sequence joins TRBV28 and TRBJ1-1; 8 bases fit TRBD1. Trimming at V came to 7 bases and at J to 0 bases, leaving 13 bases not matched to a gene. CDR3 length: 17 residues. CDR1 is MDHEN and CDR2 is SYDVKM in the germline V gene. The CDR3 loop is CASTLLQGGFMNTEAFF. CDR3 DNA sequence: TGTGCCAGCACATTATTACAGGGGGGATTCATGAACACTGAAGCTTTCTTT.

The chain carries TRBV7-2 and TRBJ2-5; TRBD1 might be the D (6 bases). CDR3 length: 18 residues. The V gene lost 5 bases and the J gene lost 0 bases, with 22 bases spanning the gap. The V gene's germline CDR1 is SGHTA and CDR2 FQGNSA. The CDR3 protein is CASSHEQGLLRYQETQYF. In DNA form, the CDR3 reads TGTGCCAGCAGCCACGAACAGGGCCTTCTCAGGTACCAAGAGACCCAGTACTTC.

This clone was seen more than once but under ten times. The CDR3 coding sequence is TGTGCCAGCAGCTCTCAGAACAATGAGCAGTTCTTC. The encoded protein is CASSSQNNEQFF. The chain carries TRBV7-2 and TRBJ2-1; D unclear. The V gene lost 4 bases and the J gene lost 5 bases, with 6 bases spanning the gap. Germline V gene sequence: CDR1 SGHTA, CDR2 FQGNSA. The CDR3 loop spans 12 amino acids.

This rearrangement joins TRBV20-1 to TRBJ2-5; D gene ambiguous. The DNA end favors TRBJ2-7, so the J call may be wrong. The CDR3 extends over 11 amino acids. From germline, CDR1 is DFQATT and CDR2 SNEGSKA (reference sequence). This chain's CDR3 is CSARSTYEQYF. Written as DNA, the CDR3 is TGCAGTGCTAGATCTACCTACGAGCAGTACTTC.

This clone was recorded once. This rearrangement joins TRBV27 to TRBJ2-7, with a weak D call TRBD2 (7 bases). V was clipped by 1 base and J by 2 bases, with 15 bases between them. In germline, CDR1 is MNHEY, CDR2 SMNVEV (reference sequence). This CDR3 has 16 amino acids. CDR3 amino acids: CASSLLGGGPAYEQYF. The CDR3 coding sequence is TGTGCCAGCAGTTTATTGGGCGGGGGCCCCGCCTACGAGCAGTACTTC.

This clone has just a few counts. The CDR3 loop is CASSQVGGDGELFF. In DNA form, the CDR3 reads TGCGCCAGCAGCCAAGTTGGGGGGGACGGGGAGCTGTTTTTT. V is TRBV4-1 and J is TRBJ2-2, with 7 bases identical to TRBD2. Germline V gene data show CDR1 as MGHRA and CDR2 as YSYEKL. CDR3 length equals 14 residues. After removal of 1 base from V and 7 bases from J, the junction contained 3 bases not matched to a gene.

V usage is TRBV19 and J usage is TRBJ2-3; D might be TRBD2 (5 bases). Germline V gene sequence: CDR1 LNHDA, CDR2 SQIVND (reference sequence). Trimming removed 8 bases at V and 4 bases at J, with 7 bases between. CDR3 length: 11 amino acids. Here the CDR3 DNA reads TGTGCCAGTGCGGAGGCAGATACGCAGTATTTT. This codes for CASAEADTQYF.

The rearrangement uses TRBV6-1 and TRBJ1-2; 7 nucleotides match TRBD1. CDR3 length: 11 amino acids. V gave up 6 bases and J gave up 12 bases; unmatched junction bases: 7. From germline, CDR1 is MNHNS and CDR2 SASEGT. CDR3 sequence: CASSLTGTDTF. The DNA for the CDR3 is TGTGCCAGCAGCCTGACAGGGACGGACACCTTC.

This clone was detected only once. A junction boundary mismatches the germline segment, possibly from a read error. Within the sample, other DNA sequences also encode this same CDR3. The rearrangement uses TRBV7-9 and TRBJ1-5, with unresolved D. This CDR3 has 12 residues. CDR1 is SEHNR, CDR2 FQNEAQ, per germline (reference sequence). DNA of the CDR3: TGTTCCAGCAGCTCCGGGGATCAGCCCCAGCATTTT. It yields the protein CSSSSGDQPQHF.

The CDR3 DNA follows: TGTGCCAGCAGCTTTCAGGCGTTTCAAGAGACCCAGTACTTC. Encoded protein: CASSFQAFQETQYF. J is TRBJ2-5 and V is TRBV7-2; unclear D gene. The germline gives CDR1 SGHTA, CDR2 FQGNSA. V was cut by 3 bases and J by 2 bases, with 10 bases left in between. The CDR3 runs 14 residues.

This chain joins TRBV27 and TRBJ1-1; D remains unclear. The CDR3 is 14 residues long. Germline V lookup: CDR1 MNHEY, CDR2 SMNVEV (reference sequence). Trimming removed 2 bases from V and 6 bases from J, with 13 bases in between. The CDR3 loop is CASSLGWARAEAFF. In nucleotides, the CDR3 is TGTGCCAGCAGTTTAGGTTGGGCGAGGGCTGAAGCTTTCTTT.

In its sample, this clone was seen a few times. The chain joins TRBV15 to TRBJ2-3; TRBD2 matches at 15 bases. The germline gives CDR1 LNHNV, CDR2 YYDKDF (reference sequence). Trimming at V came to 5 bases and at J to 0 bases, leaving 6 bases not matched to a gene. There are 18 residues in the CDR3. Written as DNA, the CDR3 is TGTGCCACCAGCGAGGGACTAGCGGGGGGACCCAGCACAGATACGCAGTATTTT. This sequence encodes CATSEGLAGGPSTDTQYF.

This clone has more than one count but fewer than ten. The V call is TRBV9, the J call TRBJ1-2; 7 bases align to TRBD1. The CDR3 has 16 residues. Trimming cost V 4 bases and J 0 bases; bases outside gene matches: 9. CDR1 SGDLS and CDR2 YYNGEE come from the germline V gene. The DNA of the CDR3 is TGTGCCAGCAGCCCGGGGGACAGTAGAACTAACTATGGCTACACCTTC. This codes for CASSPGDSRTNYGYTF.